This T cell receptor beta chain is drawn from a study of cytomegalovirus exposure and HLA in healthy donors. On this clone: The antigen remains undetermined.

General observations from the study: A list of approximately 160 TCR beta chains associated with cytomegalovirus was given. The authors assumed roughly uniform sequencing depth across donors for presence/absence analyses. Some public TCRs appeared in many individuals, while most sequences were rare.

The PCR had 60 Vbeta and 13 Jbeta primers. Using immunoSEQ multiplex PCR, the repertoire was profiled, and TCRdb retains in-frame clones only, with some absent. This table has about 130,000 clones, roughly three quarters appearing once. Germline V CDR1 and CDR2: SGHTA, FQGNSA. The V end lost 1 base, the J end lost 3 bases, and 10 bases lay between the germline ends. This CDR3 region has 15 residues. This chain links TRBV7-2 with TRBJ2-1, with D tentatively TRBD1 (6 bases). The source material was PBMCs. The origin of this receptor is a young man in good health and CMV-seropositive. CDR3 nucleotide sequence: TGTGCCAGCAGCTTAGGCCCAGGGGACTACAATGAGCAGTTCTTC. Protein sequence: CASSLGPGDYNEQFF.